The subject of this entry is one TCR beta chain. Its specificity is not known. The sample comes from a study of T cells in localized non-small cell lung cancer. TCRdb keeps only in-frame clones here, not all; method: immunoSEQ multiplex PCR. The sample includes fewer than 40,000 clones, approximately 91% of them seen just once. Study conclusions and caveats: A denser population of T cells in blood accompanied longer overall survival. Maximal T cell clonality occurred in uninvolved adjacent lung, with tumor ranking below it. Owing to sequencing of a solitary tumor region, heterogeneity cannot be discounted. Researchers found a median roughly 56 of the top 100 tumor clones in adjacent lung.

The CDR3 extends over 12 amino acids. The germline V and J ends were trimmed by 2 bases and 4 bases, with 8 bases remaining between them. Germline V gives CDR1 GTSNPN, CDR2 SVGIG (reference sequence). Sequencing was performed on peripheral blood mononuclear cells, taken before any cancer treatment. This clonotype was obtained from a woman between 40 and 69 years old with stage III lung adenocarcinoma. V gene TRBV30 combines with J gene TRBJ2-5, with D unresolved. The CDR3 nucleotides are TGTGCCTGGAGTCGGGCAGTAGAGACCCAGTACTTC. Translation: CAWSRAVETQYF.